This entry lists 26 T cell receptor beta chains sequenced from one sample in a study of vaccination and CD4 T cells after COVID-19. Oncomine TCR Beta short-read sequencing was applied to DNA from cultured CD4+ T cells. MiXCR, applied by TCRdb to the PCR reads, yields one record per CDR3 protein. This table has approximately 15,000 distinct CDR3 sequences, roughly 58% appearing once. These receptors lack a known antigen. The treatment denotes: 10-day PBMC culture with coronavirus spike peptide pools or control peptides (ViraFEST assay). The sequenced sample was CD4+ T cells from blood, cultured in vitro. The receptors were gathered from a human donor who had recovered from COVID-19.

This rearrangement joins TRBV24-1 to TRBJ2-3; TRBD2 aligns across 8 bases. Trimming cost V 11 bases and J 2 bases; bases outside gene matches: 8. The CDR3 contains 14 residues. Germline CDR1 KGHDR, CDR2 SFDVKD. The CDR3 here is CAIGGGVPTDTQYF. The DNA of the CDR3 is TGTGCCATCGGGGGGGGAGTACCCACAGATACGCAGTATTTT.

V is TRBV18 and J is TRBJ1-1, with TRBD1 matching 8 bases. V shed 4 bases, J shed 5 bases, and the junction held 12 bases outside the gene matches. The CDR3 totals 16 residues. Germline V gene lookup returns CDR1 KGHSH and CDR2 LQKENI. CDR3 residues: CASSRDRTSDSTEAFF. DNA for the CDR3: TGTGCCAGCTCACGGGACAGGACTAGTGATAGTACTGAAGCTTTCTTT. The entire variable domain, with the rest obtained from reference TRBV18 and TRBJ1-1, is as follows: NAGVMQNPRHLVRRRGQEARLRCSPMKGHSHVYWYRQLPEEGLKFMVYLQKENIIDESGMPKERFSAEFPKEGPSILRIQQVVRGDSAAYFCASSRDRTSDSTEAFFGQGTRLTVV.

The gene calls are TRBV27 and TRBJ2-2; D may be TRBD1 (5 bases). V lost 2 bases, J lost 7 bases, and 8 bases lay in between. The germline CDR1 and CDR2 sequences are MNHEY and SMNVEV (reference sequence). The CDR3 length is 13 residues. CDR3 amino acids: CASSLQGYGELFF. The CDR3 DNA is TGTGCCAGCAGTTTACAGGGTTACGGGGAGCTGTTTTTT.

The chain recombines TRBV2 with TRBJ2-2; TRBD2 matches 12 bases. The V segment lost 1 base and the J segment 6 bases; nucleotides outside the gene matches: 12. The V gene's germline CDR1 is SNHLY and CDR2 FYNNEI. This CDR3 is built from 19 residues. The CDR3 here is CASSEGVIRLAGASGELFF. Here the CDR3 DNA reads TGTGCCAGCAGTGAAGGAGTTATCCGACTAGCGGGAGCGTCCGGGGAGCTGTTTTTT.

This chain uses TRBV20-1 with TRBJ1-3, with a weak D call TRBD1 (5 bases). The CDR3 sequence is 16 residues long. Germline V gene lookup returns CDR1 DFQATT and CDR2 SNEGSKA (reference sequence). Trimming shortened V by 0 bases and J by 0 bases, and 12 bases separated the two germline ends. The CDR3 DNA follows: TGCAGTGCTAGAGACGGGGACGGGAGCTCTGGAAACACCATATATTTT. Its translation is CSARDGDGSSGNTIYF.

This chain joins TRBV27 and TRBJ2-7; possible D gene TRBD2, 6 bases. CDR3 length: 14 residues. Germline V lookup: CDR1 MNHEY, CDR2 SMNVEV (reference sequence). Trimming stripped 5 bases from V and 3 bases from J, with 14 bases between. In DNA, the CDR3 is TGTGCCAGCAGTCTTACGCCGGGACTCTACGAGCAGTACTTC. This gives the protein CASSLTPGLYEQYF.

The chain is built from TRBV2 and TRBJ1-1; TRBD1 aligns across 7 bases. Germline CDR1 SNHLY, CDR2 FYNNEI. This CDR3 region has 15 residues. Losses at the gene ends were 6 bases for V and 6 bases for J; bases not matched to a gene: 13. The CDR3 loop is CASSSRWQGVSEAFF. The CDR3 DNA is TGTGCCAGCAGCTCCCGTTGGCAGGGGGTATCTGAAGCTTTCTTT.

The chain couples TRBV11-2 to TRBJ2-6; no clear D. In germline, CDR1 is SGHAT, CDR2 FQNNGV. Trimming took 3 bases from V and 4 from J, leaving 7 bases between them. This CDR3 is 14 amino acids long. The CDR3, as DNA: TGTGCCAGCAGCTTGATTTGGGGGGCCAACGTCCTGACTTTC. It yields the protein CASSLIWGANVLTF. The full variable domain, with the rest looked up from reference TRBV11-2 and TRBJ2-6, is EAGVAQSPRYKIIEKRQSVAFWCNPISGHATLYWYQQILGQGPKLLIQFQNNGVVDDSQLPKDRFSAERLKGVDSTLKIQPAKLEDSAVYLCASSLIWGANVLTFGAGSRLTVL.

This sequence joins TRBV20-1 and TRBJ2-1; D is undetermined. Between the trimmed V and J ends, which lost 3 bases and 2 bases, there was a span of 14 bases. The CDR3 totals 15 residues. Germline CDR1 is DFQATT and CDR2 is SNEGSKA (reference sequence). The CDR3 protein is CSARAPQRAYNEQFF. The CDR3 coding sequence is TGCAGTGCTAGGGCCCCGCAGCGCGCCTACAATGAGCAGTTCTTC.

This clonotype came up once. One junction end disagrees with the germline gene, perhaps due to a read error. The chain carries TRBV20-1 and TRBJ1-2, with 7 bases identical to TRBD1. The CDR3 length is 12 residues. Germline V gives CDR1 DFQATT, CDR2 SNEGSKA (reference sequence). Here the CDR3 reads CSARGQGDGYTF. CDR3 DNA: TGCAGTGCTAGAGGTCAGGGGGATGGTTACACCTTC.

J is TRBJ2-1 and V is TRBV24-1; a weak D match, TRBD2 (7 bases). With 3 bases removed from V and 2 bases from J, the gap between germline ends came to 19 bases. This CDR3 region has 18 residues. CDR1 and CDR2 from the germline V gene are KGHDR and SFDVKD. CDR3 bases: TGTGCCACCAGTGATCCCGGGGGCGGGAGAGTACCCTACAATGAGCAGTTCTTC. Translating it yields CATSDPGGGRVPYNEQFF.

This clonotype was found a few times. The chain carries TRBV7-7 and TRBJ2-5; a possible D gene is TRBD1 (6 bases). The CDR3 extends over 15 amino acids. V was clipped by 5 bases and J by 4 bases, with 17 bases between them. CDR1 and CDR2 from the germline V gene are SSHAT and FNYEAQ (reference sequence). The CDR3 DNA follows: TGTGCCAGCAGCCTGGGGGCGACCGTGGGAGAGACCCAGTACTTC. Protein sequence: CASSLGATVGETQYF.

The CDR3: CASTGSGRTDTQYF. In DNA, the CDR3 is TGTGCCAGCACCGGTAGCGGGAGGACAGATACGCAGTATTTT. The rearrangement joins TRBV9 to TRBJ2-3; 10 nucleotides match TRBD2. The CDR3 is made up of 14 amino acids. V lost 6 bases to trimming and J lost 3 bases; unmatched junction nucleotides: 4. The germline CDR1 and CDR2 sequences are SGDLS and YYNGEE.

Points on this clonotype: One end of the junction fails to match germline, which may point to a read error. The chain joins TRBV5-1 to TRBJ1-1; D is perhaps TRBD1 (6 bases). The CDR3 covers 15 residues. The V gene's germline CDR1 is SGHRS and CDR2 YFSETQ. The CDR3 DNA sequence: TGCGCCAGCAGCCCCCTCCAGGGGCTGGACACTGAAACTTTCTTT. Residues: CASSPLQGLDTETFF. The full variable domain, with the rest looked up from reference TRBV5-1 and TRBJ1-1, is KAGVTQTPRYLIKTRGQQVTLSCSPISGHRSVSWYQQTPGQGLQFLFEYFSETQRNKGNFPGRFSGRQFSNSRSEMNVSTLELGDSALYLCASSPLQGLDTETFFGQGTRLTVV.

The V and J genes are TRBV9 and TRBJ2-1; D perhaps matches TRBD1 (7 bases). Germline values: CDR1 SGDLS, CDR2 YYNGEE. Deletions cut 2 bases from V and 4 bases from J, with 13 bases between. This CDR3 is built from 15 residues. The CDR3 nucleotides are TGTGCCAGCAGCGTTCAGGGGGGAGAATACAATGAGCAGTTCTTC. Protein sequence: CASSVQGGEYNEQFF.

The chain joins TRBV28 to TRBJ1-1; 10 nucleotides align to TRBD1. V lost 10 bases and J lost 4; bases outside the gene matches: 6. The CDR3 covers 13 residues. Germline V CDR1 and CDR2: MDHEN, SYDVKM. The DNA of the CDR3 is TGTGCCATCGACAGGGGGCGAGGCACTGAAGCTTTCTTT. This encodes CAIDRGRGTEAFF.

This clonotype was picked up a small number of times. V is TRBV18 and J is TRBJ2-3; no reliable D call. This CDR3 region has 12 residues. Between the trimmed V and J ends, which lost 5 bases and 5 bases, there was a span of 8 bases. Looked up from germline, CDR1 is KGHSH and CDR2 is LQKENI. The CDR3 coding sequence is TGTGCCAGCTCATACGGAAGAGATACGCAGTATTTT. Translation gives CASSYGRDTQYF.

The V and J genes are TRBV2 and TRBJ1-1; 9 bases fit TRBD1. The CDR3 sequence is 13 residues long. The V gene end was trimmed by 6 bases and the J gene end by 4 bases; junction bases not matched to a gene: 3. The germline CDR1 and CDR2 sequences are SNHLY and FYNNEI. The CDR3 loop reads CASRGQGITEAFF. The CDR3 nucleotides read TGTGCCAGCAGGGGACAGGGTATCACTGAAGCTTTCTTT.

This clonotype has a handful of counts. The chain uses TRBV5-1 and TRBJ2-3; D not resolved. The V end was cut by 4 bases, the J end by 2 bases, with 8 bases between. Germline values: CDR1 SGHRS, CDR2 YFSETQ. The CDR3 covers 13 residues. CDR3 nucleotides: TGCGCCAGCAGCGTGGGATACACAGATACGCAGTATTTT. It translates to CASSVGYTDTQYF. Combining the CDR3 with reference TRBV5-1 and TRBJ2-3 gives the whole variable domain KAGVTQTPRYLIKTRGQQVTLSCSPISGHRSVSWYQQTPGQGLQFLFEYFSETQRNKGNFPGRFSGRQFSNSRSEMNVSTLELGDSALYLCASSVGYTDTQYFGPGTRLTVL.

The J gene is TRBJ1-3, the V gene TRBV2; a possible D gene is TRBD1 (6 bases). Trimming took 8 bases from V and 4 from J, leaving 15 bases between them. The germline CDR1 and CDR2 sequences are SNHLY and FYNNEI. The CDR3 covers 14 residues. CDR3 residues: CASFGGRAGNTIYF. DNA of the CDR3: TGTGCCAGCTTCGGGGGGCGGGCCGGAAACACCATATATTTT.

The J gene is TRBJ2-5, the V gene TRBV28; D unclear. Germline V gene data show CDR1 as MDHEN and CDR2 as SYDVKM. V lost 3 bases and J 2 bases, leaving 7 bases between the germline ends. This CDR3 is 13 amino acids long. DNA for the CDR3: TGTGCCAGCAGTTTCCCAGCTCAAGAGACCCAGTACTTC. It yields the protein CASSFPAQETQYF.

This clonotype was seen only a few times. The chain employs TRBV6-1 and TRBJ2-7, with D perhaps TRBD1 (6 bases). CDR1 MNHNS and CDR2 SASEGT come from the germline V gene. The V and J ends lost 7 bases and 3 bases respectively, with 13 bases between them. The CDR3 spans 13 residues. The CDR3 loop is CASTRDKYYEQYF. The CDR3 nucleotides read TGTGCCAGCACAAGGGACAAATACTACGAGCAGTACTTC.

The gene calls are TRBV6-1 and TRBJ1-6, with D unclear. Germline CDR1 is MNHNS and CDR2 is SASEGT. The V end lost 1 base, the J end lost 0 bases, and 10 bases lay between the germline ends. The CDR3 spans 17 residues. The CDR3 here is CASSEVGGSSYNSPLHF. In DNA form, the CDR3 reads TGTGCCAGCAGTGAAGTAGGAGGGAGCTCCTATAATTCACCCCTCCACTTT.

J is TRBJ2-7 and V is TRBV20-1, with a possible D match to TRBD2 (5 bases). This CDR3 region has 13 residues. Trimming left V 2 bases short and J 2 bases short, with 10 bases between. CDR1 and CDR2 from the germline V gene are DFQATT and SNEGSKA (reference sequence). Written as DNA, the CDR3 is TGCAGTGCTAGAACTAGTCCGGCCTACGAGCAGTACTTC. It codes for CSARTSPAYEQYF.

This chain connects TRBV24-1 to TRBJ2-1, with D possibly TRBD2 on 5 matching bases. The CDR3 is 16 residues long. Per the germline V gene, CDR1 is KGHDR and CDR2 is SFDVKD. Deletions cut 4 bases from V and 7 bases from J, with 19 bases between. CDR3 in amino acids: CATSEGSAPTRNEQFF. The CDR3 coding sequence is TGTGCCACCAGTGAGGGGAGCGCCCCGACCAGGAATGAGCAGTTCTTC.

This clonotype ranks as medium-sized. This chain connects TRBV20-1 to TRBJ2-7, with D perhaps TRBD2 (6 bases). The CDR3 runs to 15 residues. V was clipped by 6 bases and J by 0 bases, with 18 bases between them. Germline values: CDR1 DFQATT, CDR2 SNEGSKA (reference sequence). The CDR3 region has the DNA TGCAGTGCCAAAGGCGGGACCGTAGCCTCCTACGAGCAGTACTTC. This codes for CSAKGGTVASYEQYF.